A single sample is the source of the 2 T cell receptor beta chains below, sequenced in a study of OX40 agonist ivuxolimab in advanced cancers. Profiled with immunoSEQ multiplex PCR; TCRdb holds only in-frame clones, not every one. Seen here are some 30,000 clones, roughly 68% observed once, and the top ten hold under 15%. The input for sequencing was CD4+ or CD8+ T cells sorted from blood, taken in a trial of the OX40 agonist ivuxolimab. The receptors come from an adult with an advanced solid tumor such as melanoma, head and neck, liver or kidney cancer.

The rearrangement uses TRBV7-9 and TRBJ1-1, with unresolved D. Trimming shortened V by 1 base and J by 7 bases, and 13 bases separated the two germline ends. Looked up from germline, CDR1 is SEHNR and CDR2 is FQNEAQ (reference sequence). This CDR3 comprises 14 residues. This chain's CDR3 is CASSLGTSADEAFF. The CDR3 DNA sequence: TGTGCCAGCAGCTTAGGGACTTCCGCGGATGAAGCTTTCTTT.

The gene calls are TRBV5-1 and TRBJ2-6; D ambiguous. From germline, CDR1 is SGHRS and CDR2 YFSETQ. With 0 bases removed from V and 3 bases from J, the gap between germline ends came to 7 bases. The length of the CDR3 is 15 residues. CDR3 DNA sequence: TGCGCCAGCAGCTTGGTGCGGTTTGGGGCCAACGTCCTGACTTTC. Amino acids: CASSLVRFGANVLTF.